The 15 T cell receptor beta chains given below trace back to one sample, sequenced in a study of OX40 agonist ivuxolimab in advanced cancers. TCRdb keeps only in-frame clones here, not all; method: immunoSEQ multiplex PCR. The sample yields just over 60,000 clones, 92% seen once. This sample comprised CD4+ or CD8+ T cells sorted from blood, obtained in a trial of the OX40 agonist ivuxolimab. Receptor source: an adult with an advanced solid tumor such as melanoma, head and neck, liver or kidney cancer.

The DNA of the CDR3 is TGTGCCAGCAGCCGAGGAACAGGGTCCGGACTCCAAGAGACCCAGTACTTC. It encodes CASSRGTGSGLQETQYF. V gene TRBV7-9 combines with J gene TRBJ2-5, with D possibly matching TRBD1 (6 bases). The CDR3 runs 17 residues. Germline CDR1 reads SEHNR; CDR2 reads FQNEAQ (reference sequence). V was clipped by 5 bases and J by 1 base, with 20 bases between them. Based on the CDR3 plus reference TRBV7-9 and TRBJ2-5, the full variable domain is DTGVSQNPRHKITKRGQNVTFRCDPISEHNRLYWYRQTLGQGPEFLTYFQNEAQLEKSRLLSDRFSAERPKGSFSTLEIQRTEQGDSAMYLCASSRGTGSGLQETQYFGPGTRLLVL.

This chain joins TRBV5-8 and TRBJ2-3; D is ambiguous. This CDR3 comprises 12 residues. The V end was cut by 3 bases, the J end by 4 bases, with 6 bases between. The germline CDR1 and CDR2 sequences are SGHTS and YDEGEE. The CDR3 loop is CASSSQADTQYF. For the CDR3, the DNA is TGTGCCAGCAGCTCCCAGGCAGATACGCAGTATTTT.

The chain couples TRBV11-1 to TRBJ2-1; D is perhaps TRBD1 (5 bases). The ends were cut back, 4 bases at V and 0 bases at J, with 13 bases in the middle. Germline V gene sequence: CDR1 SGHAT, CDR2 FQDESV (reference sequence). The CDR3 length is 16 residues. This CDR3 is CASSSPQGISYNEQFF. The CDR3 coding sequence is TGTGCCAGCAGCTCTCCCCAGGGTATCTCCTACAATGAGCAGTTCTTC. The full variable domain, its missing parts supplied by reference TRBV11-1 and TRBJ2-1, is EAEVAQSPRYKITEKSQAVAFWCDPISGHATLYWYRQILGQGPELLVQFQDESVVDDSQLPKDRFSAERLKGVDSTLKIQPAELGDSAMYLCASSSPQGISYNEQFFGPGTRLTVL.

V gene TRBV6-1 combines with J gene TRBJ2-5, with 11 nucleotides matching TRBD1. The CDR3 is made up of 15 amino acids. CDR1 is MNHNS, CDR2 SASEGT, per germline. V shed 6 bases and J 2 bases; nucleotides not matched to a gene: 5. CDR3 protein: CASRDRGRGQETQYF. CDR3 bases: TGTGCCAGCAGGGACAGGGGGCGAGGGCAAGAGACCCAGTACTTC.

V usage is TRBV6-1 and J usage is TRBJ1-3; 8 bases agree with TRBD1. The ends lost 2 bases at V and 8 bases at J; junction bases unmatched: 11. CDR1 MNHNS and CDR2 SASEGT come from the germline V gene. The CDR3 has 16 residues. The CDR3 DNA sequence: TGTGCCAGCAGTGAATTTCTGGCCAGGGGGCGGGACACCATATATTTT. Translated, it gives CASSEFLARGRDTIYF.

The rearrangement links TRBV10-1 to TRBJ2-2, with D possibly called TRBD1 or TRBD2 (5 bases each). The CDR3 is 16 residues long. Trimming left V 4 bases short and J 7 bases short, with 19 bases between. Germline V gives CDR1 WNHNN, CDR2 SYGVQD (reference sequence). The CDR3 here is CASSGLGVGKDGELFF. Written as DNA, the CDR3 is TGCGCCAGCAGTGGACTGGGGGTAGGGAAGGACGGGGAGCTGTTTTTT.

The J gene is TRBJ1-2, the V gene TRBV6-5; possible D gene TRBD1, 6 bases. The V gene's germline CDR1 is MNHEY and CDR2 SVGAGI. Trimming pared 2 bases from V and 4 bases from J, leaving 14 bases between. CDR3 length: 15 amino acids. The CDR3 coding sequence is TGTGCCAGCAGTTACACCGGGGGGCATGTCTATGGCTACACCTTC. It yields the protein CASSYTGGHVYGYTF.

The chain couples TRBV6-1 to TRBJ2-7; 7 bases align to TRBD1. This CDR3 spans 16 amino acids. The trim removed 4 bases at V and 3 bases at J, leaving 12 bases unmatched. Germline CDR1 is MNHNS and CDR2 is SASEGT. The CDR3 DNA follows: TGTGCCAGCAGTGCCTATTGGACAGGTGGGGGCTACGAGCAGTACTTC. Encoded protein: CASSAYWTGGGYEQYF.

The chain carries TRBV6-1 and TRBJ1-2, with D unclear. The germline V and J ends were trimmed by 8 bases and 0 bases, with 7 bases remaining between them. The CDR3 runs to 12 residues. Germline lookup yields CDR1 MNHNS and CDR2 SASEGT. CDR3 sequence (DNA): TGTGCCAGCTACATCGCTAACTATGGCTACACCTTC. Translating gives CASYIANYGYTF.

The V and J genes are TRBV10-1 and TRBJ2-6; no definite D call. The germline V gene has CDR1 WNHNN and CDR2 SYGVQD (reference sequence). With 7 bases removed from V and 0 bases from J, the gap between germline ends came to 19 bases. The CDR3 is 18 residues long. In DNA form, the CDR3 reads TGCGCCAGCACTCCAACCTACCCCGCACACTCTGGGGCCAACGTCCTGACTTTC. Protein sequence: CASTPTYPAHSGANVLTF.

This rearrangement joins TRBV19 to TRBJ1-1; D ambiguous. The germline CDR1 and CDR2 sequences are LNHDA and SQIVND (reference sequence). The CDR3 loop spans 12 amino acids. V was cut by 7 bases and J by 5 bases, with 11 bases left in between. The CDR3 DNA sequence: TGTGCCAGTACCCACGATGGGACTGAAGCTTTCTTT. Its protein is CASTHDGTEAFF. The whole variable domain, filled in from reference TRBV19 and TRBJ1-1, reads DGGITQSPKYLFRKEGQNVTLSCEQNLNHDAMYWYRQDPGQGLRLIYYSQIVNDFQKGDIAEGYSVSREKKESFPLTVTSAQKNPTAFYLCASTHDGTEAFFGQGTRLTVV.

The chain recombines TRBV18 with TRBJ2-5; D ambiguous. CDR1 is KGHSH, CDR2 LQKENI, per germline. This CDR3 spans 15 amino acids. V lost 3 bases and J 6 bases, leaving 17 bases between the germline ends. This CDR3 reads CASSPDSLVRKTQYF. The CDR3, as DNA: TGTGCCAGCTCACCGGATTCTCTAGTGCGGAAGACCCAGTACTTC.

This clone has a handful of counts. The chain combines TRBV28 with TRBJ2-5; the D gene is possibly TRBD1 (5 bases). Trimming left V 4 bases short and J 2 bases short, with 5 bases between. The germline V gene has CDR1 MDHEN and CDR2 SYDVKM. The CDR3 has 12 residues. The CDR3 DNA reads TGTGCCAGCAGTTCAGGGCAAGAGACCCAGTACTTC. Translating gives CASSSGQETQYF.

This clone was counted once. The chain links TRBV18 to TRBJ2-2, with D uncertain. Trimming left V 4 bases short and J 5 bases short, with 5 bases between. The CDR3 length is 12 residues. Per germline, CDR1 KGHSH and CDR2 LQKENI. The CDR3 reads CASSRETGELFF. DNA of the CDR3: TGTGCCAGCTCACGGGAAACCGGGGAGCTGTTTTTT. Using reference TRBV18 and TRBJ2-2 for the parts outside the CDR3, the full variable domain is NAGVMQNPRHLVRRRGQEARLRCSPMKGHSHVYWYRQLPEEGLKFMVYLQKENIIDESGMPKERFSAEFPKEGPSILRIQQVVRGDSAAYFCASSRETGELFFGEGSRLTVL.

The rearrangement joins TRBV6-5 to TRBJ2-5, with 11 nucleotides matching TRBD2. V gave up 6 bases and J gave up 3 bases; unmatched junction bases: 3. Per germline, CDR1 MNHEY and CDR2 SVGAGI. This CDR3 is built from 14 residues. The CDR3 sequence is CASSTSGGEETQYF. The CDR3 DNA reads TGTGCCAGCAGCACTAGCGGGGGTGAAGAGACCCAGTACTTC.